This entry lists 17 T cell receptor beta chains sequenced from one sample in a study of blood T cell repertoires in COVID-19. TCRdb's table, derived via immunoSEQ multiplex PCR, lists solely in-frame clones and lacks some. The sample carries approximately 160,000 clones, roughly 83% recorded once. Sequencing used peripheral blood. Source of these receptors: a woman aged 80 or over with active or convalescent COVID-19.

The chain combines TRBV6-2 or TRBV6-3 with TRBJ2-7, with 12 nucleotides matching TRBD2. The CDR3 is made up of 15 amino acids. Germline-derived CDR1 and CDR2 are MNHEY and SVGEGT. V dropped 6 bases and J dropped 5; count of bases not matched to a gene: 8. CDR3 coding DNA: TGTGCCAGCAGGCCTAGCGGGGGGGCGACAAACGAGCAGTACTTC. The encoded protein is CASRPSGGATNEQYF.

This clone came up a few times. This sequence joins TRBV18 and TRBJ2-1; 11 nucleotides line up with TRBD2. Germline values: CDR1 KGHSH, CDR2 LQKENI. V was clipped by 6 bases and J by 7 bases; unmatched bases: 11. The CDR3 contains 16 residues. The CDR3 region has the DNA TGTGCCAGCTCCCCGCGGGGTAGCGGGGGGGCAAATGAGCAGTTCTTC. Protein sequence: CASSPRGSGGANEQFF.

This clone was found once. The rearrangement joins TRBV7-2 to TRBJ1-5, with 7 nucleotides matching TRBD1. From germline, CDR1 is SGHTA and CDR2 FQGNSA. Losses at the gene ends were 0 bases for V and 4 bases for J; bases not matched to a gene: 9. CDR3 size: 17 residues. The CDR3 DNA is TGTGCCAGCAGCTTAGCGCCGGGACAGTGGTTTAATCAGCCCCAGCATTTT. This sequence encodes CASSLAPGQWFNQPQHF. Filled out from reference TRBV7-2 and TRBJ1-5, the complete variable domain reads GAGVSQSPSNKVTEKGKDVELRCDPISGHTALYWYRQSLGQGLEFLIYFQGNSAPDKSGLPSDRFSAERTGGSVSTLTIQRTQQEDSAVYLCASSLAPGQWFNQPQHFGDGTRLSIL.

The chain joins TRBV6-5 to TRBJ1-2, with D possibly being TRBD1 (6 bases). Trimming pared 8 bases from V and 3 bases from J, leaving 10 bases between. Per germline, CDR1 MNHEY and CDR2 SVGAGI. CDR3 length equals 12 residues. The CDR3 nucleotides are TGTGCCAGCGGAGGGGGGGACTATGGCTACACCTTC. This gives the protein CASGGGDYGYTF.

This clone has a handful of counts. The chain recombines TRBV12-3 or TRBV12-4 with TRBJ2-2; D is uncertain. The V and J ends lost 4 bases and 5 bases respectively, with 5 bases between them. This CDR3 has 12 residues. Here the CDR3 reads CASSSLTGELFF. CDR3 nucleotide sequence: TGTGCCAGCAGTTCCTTGACCGGGGAGCTGTTTTTT.

The chain recombines TRBV11-3 with TRBJ2-7; D is unclear. The V gene lost 2 bases and the J gene lost 2 bases, with 7 bases spanning the gap. The CDR3 runs to 13 residues. From germline, CDR1 is SGHNT and CDR2 YENEEA. Written as DNA, the CDR3 is TGTGCCAGCAGCTTATCCGGTGCCTACGAGCAGTACTTC. It specifies CASSLSGAYEQYF.

This chain uses TRBV19 with TRBJ2-3, with TRBD1 matching over 7 bases. The V segment lost 3 bases and the J segment 5 bases; nucleotides outside the gene matches: 11. Germline V gene sequence: CDR1 LNHDA, CDR2 SQIVND (reference sequence). There are 16 residues in the CDR3. CDR3 nucleotides: TGTGCCAGTAGTATGGGAGAAGGGGGCATAAGAGATACGCAGTATTTT. It codes for CASSMGEGGIRDTQYF.

V is TRBV11-2 and J is TRBJ1-3; TRBD1 agrees at 7 bases. CDR1 SGHAT and CDR2 FQNNGV come from the germline V gene. The CDR3 has 14 residues. With 2 bases clipped from V and 9 bases from J, the junction kept 7 bases outside the gene matches. CDR3 DNA: TGTGCCAGCAGCTTAACAGGGGCGGCTCTCACCATATATTTT. Protein sequence: CASSLTGAALTIYF.

The V and J genes are TRBV15 and TRBJ1-5; TRBD1 matches 10 bases. V gave up 1 base and J gave up 4 bases; unmatched junction bases: 10. This CDR3 has 18 amino acids. From germline, CDR1 is LNHNV and CDR2 YYDKDF (reference sequence). The CDR3 DNA reads TGTGCCACCAGCAGAGGGGACAGGGGCTCAACCTCTAATCAGCCCCAGCATTTT. Translated: CATSRGDRGSTSNQPQHF. The complete variable domain, with remaining parts taken from reference TRBV15 and TRBJ1-5, reads DAMVIQNPRYQVTQFGKPVTLSCSQTLNHNVMYWYQQKSSQAPKLLFHYYDKDFNNEADTPDNFQSRRPNTSFCFLDIRSPGLGDTAMYLCATSRGDRGSTSNQPQHFGDGTRLSIL.

The chain carries TRBV7-2 and TRBJ2-5, with unresolved D. This CDR3 comprises 13 residues. Germline CDR1 reads SGHTA; CDR2 reads FQGNSA. The V end lost 0 bases, the J end lost 2 bases, and 4 bases lay between the germline ends. The CDR3 sequence is CASSLARQETQYF. CDR3 in DNA: TGTGCCAGCAGCTTAGCGCGGCAAGAGACCCAGTACTTC.

The chain employs TRBV4-3 and TRBJ2-7; 9 bases match TRBD2. This CDR3 has 17 amino acids. V shed 0 bases and J 6 bases; nucleotides not matched to a gene: 12. Germline V gene data show CDR1 as LGHNA and CDR2 as YSLEER. The CDR3 region is CASSQDLNRRGGSEQYF. In nucleotides, the CDR3 is TGCGCCAGCAGCCAAGATCTAAATAGGCGGGGGGGCAGCGAGCAGTACTTC.

This clone was observed a single time. The rearrangement joins TRBV6-6 to TRBJ1-3, with D maybe TRBD1 (6 bases). The germline V gene encodes CDR1 MNHNY and CDR2 SVGAGI (reference sequence). Between the trimmed V and J ends, which lost 6 bases and 1 base, there was a span of 10 bases. The CDR3 totals 14 residues. CDR3 DNA: TGTGCCAGCAGACTAACAGGGTCTGGAAACACCATATATTTT. Translating it yields CASRLTGSGNTIYF.

In this sample, this clone turned up a few times. The V gene is TRBV2, the J gene TRBJ2-3; 10 bases are a match to TRBD2. Germline values: CDR1 SNHLY, CDR2 FYNNEI. This CDR3 has 15 amino acids. J was trimmed by 5 bases and V by 3 bases; bases with no gene match: 5. The chain's CDR3 is CASSEQRGGVDTQYF. The CDR3 DNA follows: TGTGCCAGCAGTGAGCAGCGGGGGGGCGTAGATACGCAGTATTTT.

The rearrangement links TRBV3-1 (or the pseudogene TRBV3-2) to TRBJ1-2; D might be TRBD1 (6 bases). This CDR3 has 13 amino acids. V was shortened by 4 bases and J by 4 bases, with 10 bases between the two germline ends. CDR1 and CDR2 from the germline V gene are LGHDT and YNNKEL (reference sequence). The CDR3 sequence is CASSPRQAYGYTF. The DNA of the CDR3 is TGTGCCAGCAGCCCCCGACAGGCCTATGGCTACACCTTC.

The chain recombines TRBV6-5 with TRBJ1-1; D uncertain. Germline values: CDR1 MNHEY, CDR2 SVGAGI. This CDR3 contains 11 residues. V was cut by 2 bases and J by 11 bases, with 9 bases left in between. In nucleotides, the CDR3 is TGTGCCAGCAGTTACAGCTCTAAGGCTTTCTTT. Amino acid sequence: CASSYSSKAFF.

The chain combines TRBV5-1 with TRBJ1-5; D is unclear. V was pared by 0 bases and J by 5 bases, with 12 bases between. Per the germline V gene, CDR1 is SGHRS and CDR2 is YFSETQ. The CDR3 has 15 amino acids. Here the CDR3 DNA reads TGCGCCAGCAGCTTGGCCGGGAGAACGGATCAGCCCCAGCATTTT. This codes for CASSLAGRTDQPQHF.

The chain combines TRBV12-3 or TRBV12-4 with TRBJ2-1; D ambiguous. V was pared by 3 bases and J by 8 bases, with 5 bases between. The CDR3 is 11 residues long. CDR3 in amino acids: CASSFSDEQFF. In DNA form, the CDR3 reads TGTGCCAGCAGTTTCTCCGATGAGCAGTTCTTC.